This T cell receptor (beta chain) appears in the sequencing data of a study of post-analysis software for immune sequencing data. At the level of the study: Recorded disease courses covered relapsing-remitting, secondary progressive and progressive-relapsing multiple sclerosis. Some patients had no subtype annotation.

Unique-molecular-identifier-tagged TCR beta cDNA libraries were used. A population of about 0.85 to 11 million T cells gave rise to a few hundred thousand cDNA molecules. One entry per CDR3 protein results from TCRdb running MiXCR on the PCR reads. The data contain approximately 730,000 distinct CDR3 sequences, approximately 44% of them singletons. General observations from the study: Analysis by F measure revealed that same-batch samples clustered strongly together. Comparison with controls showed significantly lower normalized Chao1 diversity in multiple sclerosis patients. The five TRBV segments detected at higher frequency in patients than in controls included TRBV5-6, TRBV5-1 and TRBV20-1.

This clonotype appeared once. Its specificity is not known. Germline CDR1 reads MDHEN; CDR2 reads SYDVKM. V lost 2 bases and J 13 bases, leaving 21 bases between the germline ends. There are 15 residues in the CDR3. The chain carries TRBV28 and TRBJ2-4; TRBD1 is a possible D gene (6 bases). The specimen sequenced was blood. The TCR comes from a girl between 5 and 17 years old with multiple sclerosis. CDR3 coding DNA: TGTGCCAGCAGTTTACAGGGGAGTCCTTACGGGGAGCAGTACTTC. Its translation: CASSLQGSPYGEQYF. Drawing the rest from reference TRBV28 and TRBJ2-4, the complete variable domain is DVKVTQSSRYLVKRTGEKVFLECVQDMDHENMFWYRQDPGLGLRLIYFSYDVKMKEKGDIPEGYSVSREKKERFSLILESASTNQTSMYLCASSLQGSPYGEQYFGAGTRLSVL.